The clone carrying this TCR beta chain has a count of ten or more. Its cognate antigen is unknown. Germline loops: CDR1 DFQATT, CDR2 SNEGSKA (reference sequence). With V trimmed by 0 bases and J by 4 bases, 3 bases remained unmatched. This CDR3 is built from 14 residues. The entry originates in a study of T-cell memory formation after mild COVID-19. General observations from the study: Of the contracting clones, CD4+ ones lay mainly in CM and EM, and CD8+ ones in EMRA.

The authors produced TCR alpha and TCR beta cDNA libraries with sample barcodes and UMIs by 5'RACE using constant-segment primers. TCRdb ran MiXCR on the 5' RACE reads and lists one entry per CDR3 protein. The table has some 600,000 distinct CDR3 sequences, roughly 17% seen once; the top ten hold around 7.8%. Sequencing was performed on PBMCs or a T cell subset sorted from them (not recorded which). This sequence was found in an adult woman who had mild COVID-19 (a few samples of this study predate the infection). Cell type and time point are not known. This sequence joins TRBV20-1 and TRBJ2-3; 8 nucleotides match TRBD2. CDR3 loop: CSARDGRAADTQYF. The CDR3 DNA sequence: TGCAGTGCTAGAGACGGGAGGGCCGCAGATACGCAGTATTTT.